This entry features one TCR beta chain sequence. This clone has ten or more counts. No antigen is known for it. The record has no base qualities; no much larger clone is one base away. These data come from a study of beta chain features in type 1 diabetes (dated by TCRdb to between 2018 and 2020). In the study overall: Patients and healthy donors did not differ in mean age, gender distribution, total cell number or subset yield. Across all samples, about 110 million sorted cells were examined, and cell number per subset correlated strongly with RNA yield. In the study, TCRB repertoires of sorted circulating CD4+ T cell subsets from recently diagnosed type 1 diabetes patients were compared with those of matched healthy donors. Regulatory and stem cell-like memory subsets were isolated from only 8 patients and roughly eight healthy donors, whereas naive and central memory subsets came from all 30 or so donors.

The paper as a whole reports these results and caveats: At VDJ recombination sites, patients with type 1 diabetes made fewer insertions and deleted more nucleotides, a pattern implying thymic rearrangement abnormalities. PCR might favor shorter templates, but patient and control samples were amplified and corrected together, so any skew would affect both groups equally. The naive, central memory and regulatory TCRB repertoires appeared to resemble one another more closely among patients than among healthy donors. HLA sub-analyses involved small numbers of individuals, so any influence of HLA type on TCRB rearrangement remained unresolved. A moderate but significant shortening of TCRB CDR3 length was observed in type 1 diabetes patients in all four CD4+ subsets. Because cDNA was sequenced instead of genomic DNA, highly expressing activated cells could be over-represented, though the groups showed no difference in activation or CD3 levels.

The High Capacity cDNA Reverse Transcription Kit was used to reverse transcribe all of the isolated RNA, meaning that expressed TCRB transcripts were what got sequenced. Deep immunoSEQ sequencing was performed on naive, central memory and regulatory T cell samples, with an average of about 3.6 million total reads per sample. After sorted cells were lysed in RLT buffer, RNA was extracted with DNase-treated RNeasy Micro or Mini kits, with the choice depending on cell number. Each cell subset was processed separately to prevent cross-contamination, with patient and healthy donor samples processed together. Using the immunoSEQ multiplex PCR, TCRB sequences were amplified from cDNA into 87-bp fragments spanning the CDR3 region. Sequencing of the amplicons was done on the Illumina HiSeq platform. The authors processed their data as follows. Synthetic template baselines were used to correct PCR bias computationally, reads within Hamming distance 2 were collapsed together, and singletons that could not be merged were discarded. By aligning reads against IMGT, V, D and J genes, CDR3 length, and insertions or deletions at six rearrangement sites were assigned. Within each subset, clonotype counts were normalized to sorted cell number, after which true diversity and Gini coefficients were computed with the tcR R package. Repertoire sharing was quantified using the overlap coefficient calculated on TCRB nucleotide sequences. Out-of-frame TCRB sequences from naive cells were analyzed to stand in for the pre-selection repertoire. The source is immuneACCESS, and TCRdb retained only in-frame sequences with V and J called. Part of the clones is not carried over; for the studies checked, unresolved V genes explain less than half of this, and the remainder is unexplained. D and trimming come from the DNA, and the V and J calls and clone size come from that table. The sample table holds a few hundred thousand clones, of which 10% to 15% were seen once. The top ten clones comprise roughly 0.017% of the sample.

Each donor gave one peripheral blood draw, averaging approximately 120 mL, which was collected into heparinised tubes. A BD FACSAria II and a panel including CD45RO, CCR7, CD25, CD127, CD95 and CD27 were used to sort naive, central memory, regulatory and stem cell-like memory CD4+ T cells. Every sorted population had a purity above 95%. PBMCs were isolated immediately by Lymphoprep density gradient centrifugation and stained directly without culture. So that batch effects would be minimized, each experiment stained and sorted samples in pairs, pairing one healthy donor with one patient. From cysteine to phenylalanine, the CDR3 is 14 amino acids long. The entry retains the CDR3 DNA only, 42 bases that are in frame from base 1. V gives up 5 bases and J gives up 0 bases, and the segment between their germline ends measures 9 bases. CDR1 is given as SGHNT and CDR2 as YYREEE, both from the germline V gene (reference sequence).

Sequencing was done on a sample of naive CD4+ T cells from blood. The cell subset or site label on this specimen signifies: true naive CD4+ T cells. The source of this sequence is a man younger than 30 in good health. The chain is encoded by TRBV5-4 joined to TRBJ2-1; a tentative D match to TRBD2 spans 6 bases. The encoded CDR3 is CASSATSSYNEQFF. The bases are TGTGCCAGCAGTGCGACTAGCTCCTACAATGAGCAGTTCTTC.